The T cell receptor (beta chain) described here comes from a study of cytotoxic CD8 clonotypes in ibrutinib-treated CLL. Study summary: Samples had a mean of 255,043 productive templates and approximately 90,000 productive rearrangements. Findings of the study overall: Sampling time points were not equivalent between sustained-remission and progressing patients.

Note on this clone: The antigen remains undetermined.

The data were produced by immunoSEQ multiplex PCR, yet TCRdb's version contains in-frame clones alone and is incomplete. The sample holds more than 200,000 clones, roughly 74% seen once. The clonotype comes from a human donor with chronic lymphocytic leukemia. The sample was PBMCs, taken after 24 months of ibrutinib treatment.

Here the CDR3 DNA reads TGTGCCAGCAGCCAGGTGGACAGTCAACCTTCCTACGAGCAGTACTTC. Amino acid sequence: CASSQVDSQPSYEQYF. The chain uses TRBV4-2 and TRBJ2-7; tentative D call: TRBD1 (6 bases). The CDR3 totals 16 residues. CDR1 is LGHNA, CDR2 YNFKEQ, per germline. Deletions cut 3 bases from V and 1 base from J, with 16 bases between.